This T cell receptor (beta chain) was sequenced in a study of T cell repertoires in cytomegalovirus infection. Study background: A matching HLA type, together with CMV infection, was signaled by public TCR beta signatures. Findings and limits, study-wide: The cumulative frequency of public TCR beta families identified carriers of CMV plus the relevant HLA. HLA-C-restricted CMV-specific TCR beta clonotypes were dominant in the ex vivo response.

This clonotype was detected ten times or more. Its target is not known. From the reads, TCRdb called clonotypes with MiXCR, one entry per CDR3 protein. Of 680,000 or so distinct CDR3 sequences listed, roughly 30% were seen once; the top ten hold 18%. CDR3 length: 11 residues. V lost 0 bases and J lost 7, with 3 bases in between. The genes are TRBV12-3 or TRBV12-4 and TRBJ1-1; no definite D call. The sequencing used cultured PBMCs, collected from culture after CMV antigen stimulation. This sequence originates from a human donor in good health (CMV status not recorded). Some clones in this sample may be carry-over from other donors' samples. The CDR3 sequence is CASSLASEAFF. The CDR3 nucleotides are TGTGCCAGCAGTTTAGCCAGTGAAGCTTTCTTT.